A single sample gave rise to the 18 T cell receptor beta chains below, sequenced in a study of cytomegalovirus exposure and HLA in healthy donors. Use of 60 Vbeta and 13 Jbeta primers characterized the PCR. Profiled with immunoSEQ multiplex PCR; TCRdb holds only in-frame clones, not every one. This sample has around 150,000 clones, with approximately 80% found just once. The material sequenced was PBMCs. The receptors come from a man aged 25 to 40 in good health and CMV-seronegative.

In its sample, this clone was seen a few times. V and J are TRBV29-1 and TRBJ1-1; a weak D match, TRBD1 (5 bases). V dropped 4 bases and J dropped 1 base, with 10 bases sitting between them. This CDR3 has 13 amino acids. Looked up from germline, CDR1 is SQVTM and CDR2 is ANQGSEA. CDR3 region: CSVATETNTEAFF. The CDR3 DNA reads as TGCAGCGTTGCGACAGAGACGAACACTGAAGCTTTCTTT. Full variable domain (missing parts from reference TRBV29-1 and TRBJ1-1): SAVISQKPSRDICQRGTSLTIQCQVDSQVTMMFWYRQQPGQSLTLIATANQGSEATYESGFVIDKFPISRPNLTFSTLTVSNMSPEDSSIYLCSVATETNTEAFFGQGTRLTVV.

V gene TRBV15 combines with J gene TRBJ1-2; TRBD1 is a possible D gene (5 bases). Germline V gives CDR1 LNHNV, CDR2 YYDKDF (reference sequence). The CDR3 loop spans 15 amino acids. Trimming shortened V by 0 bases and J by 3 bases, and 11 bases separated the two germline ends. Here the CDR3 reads CATSRDRGGYYGYTF. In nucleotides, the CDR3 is TGTGCCACCAGCAGAGATCGGGGGGGATACTATGGCTACACCTTC.

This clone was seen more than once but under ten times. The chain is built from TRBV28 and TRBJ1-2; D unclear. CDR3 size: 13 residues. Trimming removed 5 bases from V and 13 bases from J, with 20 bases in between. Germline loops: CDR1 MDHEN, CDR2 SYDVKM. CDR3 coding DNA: TGTGCCAGCAGTCTGGCCTCAAGTCTTGGTGGCACCTTC. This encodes CASSLASSLGGTF.

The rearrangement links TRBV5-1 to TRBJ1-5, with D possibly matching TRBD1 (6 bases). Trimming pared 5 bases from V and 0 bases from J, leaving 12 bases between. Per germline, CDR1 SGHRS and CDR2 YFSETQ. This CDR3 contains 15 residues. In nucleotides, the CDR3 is TGCGCCAGCAGTTTGACAGGATATAGCAATCAGCCCCAGCATTTT. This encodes CASSLTGYSNQPQHF.

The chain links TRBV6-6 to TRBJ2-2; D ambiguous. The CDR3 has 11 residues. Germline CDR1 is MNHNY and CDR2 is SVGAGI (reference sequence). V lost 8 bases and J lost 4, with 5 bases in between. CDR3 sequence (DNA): TGTGCCAGCTCGTTCACCGGGGAGCTGTTTTTT. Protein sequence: CASSFTGELFF.

In DNA form, the CDR3 reads TGTGCCAGCAGCGTAGGGTGGGAGGGCCGGAATGAGCAGTTCTTC. This sequence encodes CASSVGWEGRNEQFF. V is TRBV9 and J is TRBJ2-1; 7 bases align to TRBD2. The V segment lost 0 bases and the J segment 7 bases; nucleotides outside the gene matches: 7. Germline CDR1 reads SGDLS; CDR2 reads YYNGEE. CDR3 length: 15 amino acids.

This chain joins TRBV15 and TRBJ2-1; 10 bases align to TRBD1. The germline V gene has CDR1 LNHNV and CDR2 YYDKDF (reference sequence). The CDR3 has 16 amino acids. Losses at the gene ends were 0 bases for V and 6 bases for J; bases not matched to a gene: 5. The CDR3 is CATSRDWTGGRNEQFF. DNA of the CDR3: TGTGCCACCAGCAGAGATTGGACAGGGGGACGCAATGAGCAGTTCTTC.

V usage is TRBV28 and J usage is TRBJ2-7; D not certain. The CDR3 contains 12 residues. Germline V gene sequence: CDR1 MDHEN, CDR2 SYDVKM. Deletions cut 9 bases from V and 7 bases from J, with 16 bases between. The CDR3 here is CASWKLSREQYF. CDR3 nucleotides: TGTGCCAGTTGGAAACTATCAAGGGAGCAGTACTTC.

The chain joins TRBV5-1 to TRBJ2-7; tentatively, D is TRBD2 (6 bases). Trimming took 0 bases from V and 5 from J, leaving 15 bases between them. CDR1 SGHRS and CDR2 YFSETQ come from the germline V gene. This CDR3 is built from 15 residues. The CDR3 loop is CASSLEGGLNDEQYF. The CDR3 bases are TGCGCCAGCAGCTTGGAAGGAGGGCTGAACGACGAGCAGTACTTC. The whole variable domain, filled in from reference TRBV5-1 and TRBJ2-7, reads KAGVTQTPRYLIKTRGQQVTLSCSPISGHRSVSWYQQTPGQGLQFLFEYFSETQRNKGNFPGRFSGRQFSNSRSEMNVSTLELGDSALYLCASSLEGGLNDEQYFGPGTRLTVT.

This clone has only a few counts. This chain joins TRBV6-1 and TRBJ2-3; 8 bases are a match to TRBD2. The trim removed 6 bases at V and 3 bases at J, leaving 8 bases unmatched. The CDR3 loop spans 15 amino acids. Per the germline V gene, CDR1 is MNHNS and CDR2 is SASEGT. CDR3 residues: CASSSLAGGTDTQYF. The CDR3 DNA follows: TGTGCCAGCAGCTCCCTCGCGGGAGGAACAGATACGCAGTATTTT.

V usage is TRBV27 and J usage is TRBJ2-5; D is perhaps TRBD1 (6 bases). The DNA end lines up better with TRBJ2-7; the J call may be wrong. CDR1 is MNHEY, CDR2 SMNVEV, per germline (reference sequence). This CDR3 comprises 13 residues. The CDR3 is CASSTGRTDEQYF. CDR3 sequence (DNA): TGTGCCAGCAGTACGGGTAGGACAGACGAGCAGTACTTC.

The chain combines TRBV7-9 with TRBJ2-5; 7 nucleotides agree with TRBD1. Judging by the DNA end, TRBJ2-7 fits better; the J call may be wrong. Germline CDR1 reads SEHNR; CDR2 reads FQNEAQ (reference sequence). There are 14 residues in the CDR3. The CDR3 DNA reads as TGTGCCAGCAGCTTCTGGGACAGTCGGTACGAGCAGTACTTC. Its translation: CASSFWDSRYEQYF.

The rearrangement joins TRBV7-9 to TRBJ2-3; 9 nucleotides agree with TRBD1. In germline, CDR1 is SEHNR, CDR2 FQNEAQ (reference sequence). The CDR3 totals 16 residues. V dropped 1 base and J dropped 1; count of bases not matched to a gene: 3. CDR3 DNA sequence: TGTGCCAGCAGCTTAGGGACAGGGGCCGGCACAGATACGCAGTATTTT. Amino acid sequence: CASSLGTGAGTDTQYF.

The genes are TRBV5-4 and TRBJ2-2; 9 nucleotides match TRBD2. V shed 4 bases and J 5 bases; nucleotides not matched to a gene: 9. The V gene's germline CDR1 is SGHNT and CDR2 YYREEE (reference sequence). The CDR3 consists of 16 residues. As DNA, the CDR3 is TGTGCCAGCAGCCCCGAAAGCGGGAGGTTGACCGGGGAGCTGTTTTTT. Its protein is CASSPESGRLTGELFF. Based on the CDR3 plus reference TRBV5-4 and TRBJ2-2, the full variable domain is ETGVTQSPTHLIKTRGQQVTLRCSSQSGHNTVSWYQQALGQGPQFIFQYYREEENGRGNFPPRFSGLQFPNYSSELNVNALELDDSALYLCASSPESGRLTGELFFGEGSRLTVL.

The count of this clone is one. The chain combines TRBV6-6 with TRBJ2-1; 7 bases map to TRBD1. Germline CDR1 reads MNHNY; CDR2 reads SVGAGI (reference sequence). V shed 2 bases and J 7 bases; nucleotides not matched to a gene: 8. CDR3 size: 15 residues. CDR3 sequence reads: CASSYRQGVMNEQFF. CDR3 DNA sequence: TGTGCCAGCAGTTACCGTCAGGGGGTAATGAATGAGCAGTTCTTC.

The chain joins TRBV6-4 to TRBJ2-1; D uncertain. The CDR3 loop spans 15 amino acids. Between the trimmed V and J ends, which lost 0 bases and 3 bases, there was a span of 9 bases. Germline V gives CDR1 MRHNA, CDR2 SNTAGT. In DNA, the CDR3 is TGTGCCAGCAGTGACTCAGGCGGCCTCTACAATGAGCAGTTCTTC. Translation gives CASSDSGGLYNEQFF.

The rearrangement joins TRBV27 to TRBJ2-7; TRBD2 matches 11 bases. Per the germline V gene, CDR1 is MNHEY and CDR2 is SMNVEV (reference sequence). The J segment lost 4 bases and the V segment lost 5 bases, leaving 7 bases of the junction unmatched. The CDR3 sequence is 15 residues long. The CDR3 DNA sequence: TGTGCCAGCAGTGTTACTAGCGGGAGAGTATACGAGCAGTACTTC. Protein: CASSVTSGRVYEQYF.

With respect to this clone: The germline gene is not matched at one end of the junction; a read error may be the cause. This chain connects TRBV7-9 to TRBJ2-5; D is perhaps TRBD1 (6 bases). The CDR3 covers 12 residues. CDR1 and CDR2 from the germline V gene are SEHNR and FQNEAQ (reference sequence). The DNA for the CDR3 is TGTTCCAGCAGCGGACAGCAAGAGACCCAGTACTTC. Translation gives CSSSGQQETQYF.